These 18 T cell receptor beta chains were all obtained from the same sample, sequenced in a study of T cell responses to AZD1222 COVID-19 vaccine. TCRdb's table, derived via immunoSEQ multiplex PCR, lists solely in-frame clones and lacks some. Here the sample spans 85,000 to 90,000 clones, more than 75% being singletons. Sample: peripheral blood, taken on day 0 of MenACWY control vaccination. The receptors derive from an adult in good health.

This clone was seen once. The chain uses TRBV7-8 and TRBJ2-7, with 7 bases matching TRBD1. CDR1 SGHVS and CDR2 FQNEAQ come from the germline V gene. The V gene end was trimmed by 5 bases and the J gene end by 3 bases; junction bases not matched to a gene: 7. This CDR3 is built from 14 residues. In DNA, the CDR3 is TGTGCCAGCAGCCTATCGGACAGGTTCTACGAGCAGTACTTC. This sequence encodes CASSLSDRFYEQYF.

V is TRBV19 and J is TRBJ1-4; D call uncertain. From germline, CDR1 is LNHDA and CDR2 SQIVND (reference sequence). There are 16 residues in the CDR3. V was clipped by 1 base and J by 7 bases, with 16 bases between them. CDR3 DNA sequence: TGTGCCAGTAGTATAGCGTCCTGGACCGACGGTGAAAAACTGTTTTTT. Amino acid sequence: CASSIASWTDGEKLFF.

The chain is built from TRBV5-1 and TRBJ2-3; 8 bases align to TRBD2. V shed 5 bases and J 1 base; nucleotides not matched to a gene: 0. From germline, CDR1 is SGHRS and CDR2 YFSETQ. This CDR3 is 13 amino acids long. In DNA, the CDR3 is TGCGCCAGCAGGACTAGCGGCACAGATACGCAGTATTTT. It encodes CASRTSGTDTQYF.

V and J are TRBV7-2 and TRBJ1-6; 7 nucleotides align to TRBD1. V was clipped by 5 bases and J by 0 bases; unmatched bases: 7. Germline CDR1 SGHTA, CDR2 FQGNSA. CDR3 length: 17 amino acids. In nucleotides, the CDR3 is TGTGCCAGCAGCCAGGGGGGTCGGAACTCCTATAATTCACCCCTCCACTTT. Translating it yields CASSQGGRNSYNSPLHF.

The chain has TRBV6-5 and TRBJ2-7, with TRBD2 matching over 11 bases. Germline V gene data show CDR1 as MNHEY and CDR2 as SVGAGI. V trimming: 2 bases; J trimming: 4 bases; junction bases outside the gene matches: 7. The CDR3 runs 16 residues. DNA of the CDR3: TGTGCCAGCAGTTACCACGGACTAGCGGGCCCGTACGAGCAGTACTTC. It is translated as CASSYHGLAGPYEQYF.

This sequence joins TRBV7-9 and TRBJ2-3; weak D call: TRBD2 (6 bases). V was cut by 1 base and J by 6 bases, with 14 bases left in between. Germline V lookup: CDR1 SEHNR, CDR2 FQNEAQ (reference sequence). The CDR3 loop spans 15 amino acids. The CDR3 DNA reads as TGTGCCAGCAGCTTAGACTCGGTTGGGGGGGATACGCAGTATTTT. Translated, it gives CASSLDSVGGDTQYF.

The J gene is TRBJ1-1, the V gene TRBV11-2; TRBD1 agrees at 7 bases. The V gene end was trimmed by 5 bases and the J gene end by 4 bases; junction bases not matched to a gene: 7. This CDR3 has 14 amino acids. Germline CDR1 reads SGHAT; CDR2 reads FQNNGV. The CDR3 sequence: CASSLPTGSTEAFF. For the CDR3, the DNA is TGTGCCAGCAGCCTACCGACAGGGTCCACTGAAGCTTTCTTT.

This clone was recorded a few times. V is TRBV3-1 (or the pseudogene TRBV3-2) and J is TRBJ2-1; no firm D call. Trimming shortened V by 1 base and J by 6 bases, and 10 bases separated the two germline ends. Per the germline V gene, CDR1 is LGHDT and CDR2 is YNNKEL (reference sequence). This CDR3 has 14 residues. The CDR3 nucleotides are TGTGCCAGCAGCCAAGGGCCCAGCCGCAATGAGCAGTTCTTC. It specifies CASSQGPSRNEQFF.

V is TRBV6-5 and J is TRBJ1-5; D possibly corresponds to TRBD1 (5 bases). V was pared by 11 bases and J by 0 bases, with 17 bases between. This CDR3 is 15 amino acids long. Germline CDR1 is MNHEY and CDR2 is SVGAGI. In DNA form, the CDR3 reads TGTGCCGGGGCTCTGTCGGCAGATAGCAATCAGCCCCAGCATTTT. Translating it yields CAGALSADSNQPQHF.

The chain combines TRBV5-6 with TRBJ1-1; D is possibly TRBD1 (5 bases). Between the trimmed V and J ends, which lost 0 bases and 6 bases, there was a span of 9 bases. CDR3 length: 13 residues. CDR1 SGHDT and CDR2 YYEEEE come from the germline V gene. Written as DNA, the CDR3 is TGTGCCAGCAGCTTGGTTGGGGGTGCTGAAGCTTTCTTT. This codes for CASSLVGGAEAFF.

The chain combines TRBV24-1 with TRBJ1-4, with D uncertain. Germline CDR1 is KGHDR and CDR2 is SFDVKD. The CDR3 contains 12 residues. The V end was cut by 4 bases, the J end by 8 bases, with 7 bases between. The CDR3: CATSERGEKLFF. The CDR3 coding sequence is TGTGCCACCAGTGAGAGAGGGGAAAAACTGTTTTTT.

The count of this clone is one. The V call is TRBV15, the J call TRBJ1-5; D call uncertain. The CDR3 spans 13 residues. Germline CDR1 LNHNV, CDR2 YYDKDF (reference sequence). V gave up 0 bases and J gave up 6 bases, with 6 bases separating them. The CDR3 region has the DNA TGTGCCACCAGCAGAGATCAGGCTCAGCCCCAGCATTTT. This codes for CATSRDQAQPQHF.

The chain joins TRBV19 to TRBJ1-2; a weak D match, TRBD1 (6 bases). V was clipped by 6 bases and J by 7 bases, with 15 bases between them. The CDR3 is 13 residues long. Germline lookup yields CDR1 LNHDA and CDR2 SQIVND (reference sequence). In DNA, the CDR3 is TGTGCCAGTAGCCACGGGACAAGCTCTGGCTACACCTTC. It codes for CASSHGTSSGYTF. Full variable domain (rest looked up from reference TRBV19 and TRBJ1-2): DGGITQSPKYLFRKEGQNVTLSCEQNLNHDAMYWYRQDPGQGLRLIYYSQIVNDFQKGDIAEGYSVSREKKESFPLTVTSAQKNPTAFYLCASSHGTSSGYTFGSGTRLTVV.

The rearrangement joins TRBV10-2 to TRBJ1-5; D unresolved. Germline V gene sequence: CDR1 WSHSY, CDR2 SAAADI. The CDR3 is 13 residues long. Trimming removed 2 bases at V and 6 bases at J, with 8 bases between. DNA for the CDR3: TGCGCCAGCAGTGAGGCTATCGGTCAGCCCCAGCATTTT. Translating gives CASSEAIGQPQHF.

V gene TRBV7-2 combines with J gene TRBJ1-5, with 10 bases lining up with TRBD1. After removal of 5 bases from V and 6 bases from J, the junction contained 4 bases not matched to a gene. The CDR3 runs 14 residues. Germline CDR1 and CDR2: SGHTA and FQGNSA. This CDR3 is CASSPGQGGQPQHF. CDR3 coding DNA: TGTGCCAGCAGCCCCGGACAGGGGGGTCAGCCCCAGCATTTT.

The chain joins TRBV28 to TRBJ1-1; the D is unclear. The CDR3 spans 13 residues. The germline V and J ends were trimmed by 5 bases and 3 bases, with 10 bases remaining between them. Per germline, CDR1 MDHEN and CDR2 SYDVKM. The CDR3 nucleotides are TGTGCCAGCAGTCCGGGCCATGACACTGAAGCTTTCTTT. It codes for CASSPGHDTEAFF.

The chain has TRBV14 and TRBJ2-1; D perhaps matches TRBD2 (5 bases). Germline V gene data show CDR1 as SGHDN and CDR2 as FVKESK. V lost 0 bases and J lost 3, with 15 bases in between. The CDR3 extends over 17 amino acids. Written as DNA, the CDR3 is TGTGCCAGCAGCCAAGACTCGGGGTCTACGCTCTACAATGAGCAGTTCTTC. Translation gives CASSQDSGSTLYNEQFF.

The rearrangement joins TRBV19 to TRBJ1-1, with 8 bases lining up with TRBD1. Trimming at V came to 5 bases and at J to 6 bases, leaving 8 bases not matched to a gene. Germline lookup yields CDR1 LNHDA and CDR2 SQIVND (reference sequence). This CDR3 is 14 amino acids long. In nucleotides, the CDR3 is TGTGCCAGTAGTCCCCAGGGGGCCGGGGCTGAAGCTTTCTTT. Translation gives CASSPQGAGAEAFF.